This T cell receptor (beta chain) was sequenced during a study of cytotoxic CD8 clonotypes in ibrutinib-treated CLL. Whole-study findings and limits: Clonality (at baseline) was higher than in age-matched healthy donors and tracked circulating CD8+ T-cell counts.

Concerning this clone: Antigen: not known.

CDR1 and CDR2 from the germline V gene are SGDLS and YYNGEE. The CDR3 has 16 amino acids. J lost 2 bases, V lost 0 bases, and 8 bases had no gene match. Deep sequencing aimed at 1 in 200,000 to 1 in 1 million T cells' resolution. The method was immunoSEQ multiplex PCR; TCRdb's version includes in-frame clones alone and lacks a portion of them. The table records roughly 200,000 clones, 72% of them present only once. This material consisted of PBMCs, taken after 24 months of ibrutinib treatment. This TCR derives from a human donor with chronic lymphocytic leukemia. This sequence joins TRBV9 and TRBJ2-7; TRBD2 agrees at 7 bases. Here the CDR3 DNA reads TGTGCCAGCAGCGTAGGTATTAGCGGGTATACCTACGAGCAGTACTTC. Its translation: CASSVGISGYTYEQYF.